The 27 T cell receptor beta chains presented below share a single source sample, sequenced in a study of blood T cell repertoires in COVID-19. The data were produced by immunoSEQ multiplex PCR, yet TCRdb's version contains in-frame clones alone and is incomplete. The table includes some 140,000 clones, 75% to 85% detected once. The sample comprised peripheral blood. The source of these receptors is a woman aged 55-70 years with COVID-19, enrolled during active disease.

As to this clone: Different DNA sequences within this sample yield the same CDR3. The chain carries TRBV9 and TRBJ1-2; D is undetermined. Germline CDR1 reads SGDLS; CDR2 reads YYNGEE. Trimming removed 0 bases at V and 8 bases at J, with 8 bases between. The CDR3 has 12 amino acids. Here the CDR3 reads CASSVDREGYTF. The CDR3 bases are TGTGCCAGCAGCGTAGACCGGGAGGGCTACACCTTC.

V usage is TRBV19 and J usage is TRBJ1-2; a possible D gene is TRBD1 (5 bases). The V gene lost 2 bases and the J gene lost 3 bases, with 7 bases spanning the gap. CDR1 LNHDA and CDR2 SQIVND come from the germline V gene (reference sequence). The CDR3 runs to 13 residues. CDR3 in amino acids: CASSIKGYYGYTF. In nucleotides, the CDR3 is TGTGCCAGTAGTATAAAGGGGTACTATGGCTACACCTTC.

The V and J genes are TRBV7-9 and TRBJ1-1; 10 positions match TRBD1. The CDR3 loop spans 15 amino acids. CDR1 is SEHNR, CDR2 FQNEAQ, per germline (reference sequence). Unmatched junction bases numbered 4, after V lost 5 bases and J lost 1 base. The CDR3 DNA follows: TGTGCCAGCAGCATTAGGGACAGGGGGAACACTGAAGCTTTCTTT. It translates to CASSIRDRGNTEAFF.

The genes are TRBV5-4 and TRBJ1-2; perhaps TRBD1 as D (6 bases). The CDR3 contains 14 residues. In germline, CDR1 is SGHNT, CDR2 YYREEE (reference sequence). Trimming removed 5 bases at V and 8 bases at J, with 19 bases between. The CDR3 bases are TGTGCCAGCAGTCACGGGACACATCCTTGGGGCTACACCTTC. As protein: CASSHGTHPWGYTF.

V and J are TRBV2 and TRBJ1-5, with unresolved D. The CDR3 contains 13 residues. Trimming shortened V by 1 base and J by 9 bases, and 10 bases separated the two germline ends. Germline V gene data show CDR1 as SNHLY and CDR2 as FYNNEI. The CDR3 region is CASSEESVRPQHF. In DNA, the CDR3 is TGTGCCAGCAGTGAAGAATCTGTTCGGCCCCAGCATTTT.

The chain uses TRBV29-1 and TRBJ2-7, with TRBD2 matching over 7 bases. This CDR3 is 16 amino acids long. V lost 4 bases, J lost 2 bases, and 14 bases stayed unmatched. CDR1 is SQVTM, CDR2 ANQGSEA, per germline. The DNA of the CDR3 is TGCAGCGTTGGGACCCCTGGTCCGGGAGGAGCCTACGAGCAGTACTTC. This encodes CSVGTPGPGGAYEQYF.

The rearrangement joins TRBV12-5 to TRBJ1-1; TRBD1 might be the D (6 bases). Germline V lookup: CDR1 LGHNT, CDR2 FRNRAP. The CDR3 contains 14 residues. V was clipped by 6 bases and J by 2 bases, with 13 bases between them. CDR3 sequence (DNA): TGTGCTAGTGGCCCGGACAGCTCTAACACTGAAGCTTTCTTT. It translates to CASGPDSSNTEAFF.

The V call is TRBV7-9, the J call TRBJ2-3, with 8 bases lining up with TRBD2. The germline V gene encodes CDR1 SEHNR and CDR2 FQNEAQ (reference sequence). The CDR3 sequence is 16 residues long. The V segment lost 3 bases and the J segment 0 bases; nucleotides outside the gene matches: 5. This CDR3 is CASSLVAGISTDTQYF. The CDR3 DNA reads TGTGCCAGCAGCTTGGTAGCGGGGATCAGCACAGATACGCAGTATTTT.

V gene TRBV2 combines with J gene TRBJ1-3; the D is unclear. This CDR3 region has 16 residues. Germline V gene lookup returns CDR1 SNHLY and CDR2 FYNNEI. With 0 bases removed from V and 4 bases from J, the gap between germline ends came to 13 bases. In DNA form, the CDR3 reads TGTGCCAGCAGTGAAGCCCGGACTCTGCGCGGAAACACCATATATTTT. Amino acids: CASSEARTLRGNTIYF.

The chain is built from TRBV9 and TRBJ2-3, with TRBD2 matching 11 bases. The CDR3 totals 16 residues. CDR1 and CDR2 from the germline V gene are SGDLS and YYNGEE. J gave up 4 bases and V 0 bases, and 4 bases lay outside the gene matches. CDR3 amino acids: CASSVELAGVSDTQYF. The CDR3 bases are TGTGCCAGCAGCGTAGAACTAGCGGGAGTTTCAGATACGCAGTATTTT.

V gene TRBV2 combines with J gene TRBJ1-1, with TRBD1 matching over 8 bases. V shed 2 bases and J 2 bases; nucleotides not matched to a gene: 4. CDR3 length: 15 amino acids. CDR1 is SNHLY, CDR2 FYNNEI, per germline. This CDR3 reads CASSEQGAVNTEAFF. In DNA form, the CDR3 reads TGTGCCAGCAGTGAACAGGGGGCAGTAAACACTGAAGCTTTCTTT.

The chain joins TRBV6-6 to TRBJ1-4; 9 bases are shared with TRBD1. CDR1 and CDR2 (germline): MNHNY, SVGAGI (reference sequence). There are 15 residues in the CDR3. The trim removed 6 bases at V and 4 bases at J, leaving 6 bases unmatched. The CDR3 here is CASRNRGLVNEKLFF. For the CDR3, the DNA is TGTGCCAGCAGAAACAGGGGGCTTGTTAATGAAAAACTGTTTTTT.

V gene TRBV5-1 combines with J gene TRBJ2-1, with D maybe TRBD1 (6 bases). The CDR3 contains 16 residues. The germline V and J ends were trimmed by 0 bases and 0 bases, with 10 bases remaining between them. CDR1 SGHRS and CDR2 YFSETQ come from the germline V gene. The CDR3 DNA follows: TGCGCCAGCAGCTTGGGGACAGAGAGCTCCTACAATGAGCAGTTCTTC. Protein: CASSLGTESSYNEQFF.

This sequence joins TRBV7-2 and TRBJ1-5; D might be TRBD1 (6 bases). The V gene's germline CDR1 is SGHTA and CDR2 FQGNSA. The V end lost 3 bases, the J end lost 6 bases, and 12 bases lay between the germline ends. The length of the CDR3 is 14 residues. CDR3: CASSLRGGFQPQHF. As DNA, the CDR3 is TGTGCCAGCAGCTTGAGGGGGGGGTTTCAGCCCCAGCATTTT.

The CDR3 region is CASSYEGAVLNEQFF. In DNA, the CDR3 is TGTGCCAGCAGTTACGAGGGAGCTGTCTTAAATGAGCAGTTCTTC. The J gene is TRBJ2-1, the V gene TRBV6-5; the D gene is possibly TRBD2 (5 bases). Trimming shortened V by 2 bases and J by 7 bases, and 15 bases separated the two germline ends. Germline lookup yields CDR1 MNHEY and CDR2 SVGAGI. The CDR3 is 15 amino acids.

V is TRBV21-1 and J is TRBJ2-7; the table assigns TRBD2, which was not confirmed against the DNA. TRBV21-1 is flagged as a pseudogene. The CDR3 is made up of 15 amino acids. CDR3 DNA sequence: TGTGCCAGCAGTCTAGGGACTAGCGGACCCTACGAGCAGTACTTC. This encodes CASSLGTSGPYEQYF.

The chain combines TRBV19 with TRBJ1-1, with D possibly being TRBD1 (5 bases). Germline V gene data show CDR1 as LNHDA and CDR2 as SQIVND (reference sequence). The ends were cut back, 6 bases at V and 3 bases at J, with 11 bases in the middle. This CDR3 region has 13 residues. The CDR3 sequence is CASRQSRDTEAFF. The DNA for the CDR3 is TGTGCCAGTAGACAATCCAGGGACACTGAAGCTTTCTTT.

This chain connects TRBV12-3 or TRBV12-4 to TRBJ2-1; possibly TRBD2 for D (5 bases). V shed 3 bases and J shed 6 bases, with 9 bases lying between them. This CDR3 has 13 residues. The CDR3 loop is CASSFPSFNEQFF. The CDR3 DNA sequence: TGTGCCAGCAGTTTCCCTAGCTTCAATGAGCAGTTCTTC.

A few counts support this clone. This chain uses TRBV7-2 with TRBJ2-1; 15 bases line up with TRBD2. The CDR3 extends over 18 amino acids. V shed 1 base and J 4 bases; nucleotides not matched to a gene: 5. Per germline, CDR1 SGHTA and CDR2 FQGNSA. CDR3 DNA sequence: TGTGCCAGCAGCTTAGATCGAGGGACTAGCGGGGGGTACAATGAGCAGTTCTTC. It yields the protein CASSLDRGTSGGYNEQFF.

The rearrangement links TRBV7-9 to TRBJ2-1; TRBD1 matches 8 bases. Per germline, CDR1 SEHNR and CDR2 FQNEAQ (reference sequence). There are 15 residues in the CDR3. V trimming: 1 base; J trimming: 6 bases; junction bases outside the gene matches: 5. CDR3 nucleotide sequence: TGTGCCAGCAGCTTAGTCTGGACAGGGTCCAATGAGCAGTTCTTC. This gives the protein CASSLVWTGSNEQFF.

V usage is TRBV4-1 and J usage is TRBJ1-6, with D uncertain. The germline gives CDR1 MGHRA, CDR2 YSYEKL. The V gene lost 0 bases and the J gene lost 0 bases, with 15 bases spanning the gap. This CDR3 comprises 19 residues. CDR3 nucleotides: TGCGCCAGCAGCCAAGATCAGGTTGGCAGAAACTCCTATAATTCACCCCTCCACTTT. Encoded protein: CASSQDQVGRNSYNSPLHF.

This chain connects TRBV6-1 to TRBJ2-5; TRBD2 is a possible D gene (6 bases). Germline V gene data show CDR1 as MNHNS and CDR2 as SASEGT. CDR3 length equals 14 residues. The germline V and J ends were trimmed by 2 bases and 4 bases, with 11 bases remaining between them. The chain's CDR3 is CASSEMEGLETQYF. CDR3 in DNA: TGTGCCAGCAGTGAAATGGAGGGACTAGAGACCCAGTACTTC.

This clone was detected many times. Other DNA sequences in this specimen translate into the identical CDR3. The chain couples TRBV11-2 to TRBJ2-2, with TRBD1 as a possible D gene (6 bases). Trimming stripped 1 base from V and 4 bases from J, with 13 bases between. Germline V gene data show CDR1 as SGHAT and CDR2 as FQNNGV. The CDR3 is 16 amino acids. CDR3 in DNA: TGTGCCAGCAGCTTAGTGACAGGTGGCGGCACCGGGGAGCTGTTTTTT. Its translation is CASSLVTGGGTGELFF.

The V call is TRBV7-3, the J call TRBJ1-1; no reliable D call. The CDR3 runs 14 residues. V lost 5 bases and J 1 base, leaving 11 bases between the germline ends. Germline V gene data show CDR1 as SGHTA and CDR2 as FQGTGA. CDR3 residues: CASSPYGENTEAFF. Here the CDR3 DNA reads TGTGCCAGCAGCCCCTACGGAGAGAACACTGAAGCTTTCTTT.

The chain uses TRBV5-1 and TRBJ1-1, with D possibly being TRBD1 (6 bases). Deletions cut 4 bases from V and 5 bases from J, with 18 bases between. CDR3 length equals 15 residues. The germline V gene encodes CDR1 SGHRS and CDR2 YFSETQ. The CDR3 sequence is CASSADRHPVTEAFF. The CDR3 DNA reads as TGCGCCAGCAGCGCAGACAGGCACCCGGTGACTGAAGCTTTCTTT.

The chain joins TRBV6-5 to TRBJ1-1; D is uncertain. V dropped 6 bases and J dropped 0 bases, with 11 bases sitting between them. CDR3 size: 14 residues. Germline V gene sequence: CDR1 MNHEY, CDR2 SVGAGI. Here the CDR3 reads CASRYAGMNTEAFF. Written as DNA, the CDR3 is TGTGCCAGCAGATACGCGGGGATGAACACTGAAGCTTTCTTT.

The chain uses TRBV29-1 and TRBJ2-2, with a tentative D call TRBD2 (7 bases). V lost 7 bases to trimming and J lost 5 bases, with 14 bases between them. Germline CDR1 and CDR2: SQVTM and ANQGSEA. This CDR3 contains 13 residues. CDR3 nucleotide sequence: TGCAGCGGGGCCGGGGGGCCAACCGGGGAGCTGTTTTTT. This translates into CSGAGGPTGELFF.